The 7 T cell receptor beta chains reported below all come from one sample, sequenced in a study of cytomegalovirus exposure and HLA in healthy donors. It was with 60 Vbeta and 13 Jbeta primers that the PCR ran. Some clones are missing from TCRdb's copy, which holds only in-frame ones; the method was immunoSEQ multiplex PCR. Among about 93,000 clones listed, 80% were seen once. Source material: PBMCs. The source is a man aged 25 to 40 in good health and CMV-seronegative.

The CDR3 loop reads CASSPPTGGSYNEQFF. As DNA, the CDR3 is TGTGCCAGCAGCCCACCCACGGGAGGATCCTACAATGAGCAGTTCTTC. The rearrangement joins TRBV7-9 to TRBJ2-1; 7 bases map to TRBD2. The CDR3 is made up of 16 amino acids. In germline, CDR1 is SEHNR, CDR2 FQNEAQ (reference sequence). Trimming took 5 bases from V and 1 from J; bases not matched to a gene: 8.

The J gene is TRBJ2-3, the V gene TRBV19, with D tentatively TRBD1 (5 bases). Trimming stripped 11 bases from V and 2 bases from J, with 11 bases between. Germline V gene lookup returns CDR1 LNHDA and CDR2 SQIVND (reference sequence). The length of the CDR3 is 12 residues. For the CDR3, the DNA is TGTGCCCGACAGTGCTACACAGATACGCAGTATTTT. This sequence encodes CARQCYTDTQYF.

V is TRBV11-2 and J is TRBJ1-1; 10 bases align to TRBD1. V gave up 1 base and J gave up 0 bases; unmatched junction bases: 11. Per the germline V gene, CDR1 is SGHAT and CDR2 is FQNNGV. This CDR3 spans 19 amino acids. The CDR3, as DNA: TGTGCCAGCAGCTTAGGCAGGGGACAGGGGTGGTGGATGAACACTGAAGCTTTCTTT. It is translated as CASSLGRGQGWWMNTEAFF.

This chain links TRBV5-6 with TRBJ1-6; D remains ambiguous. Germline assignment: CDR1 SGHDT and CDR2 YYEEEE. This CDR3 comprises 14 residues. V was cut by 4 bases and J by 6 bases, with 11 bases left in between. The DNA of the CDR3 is TGTGCCAGCAGCCTCCGGGAAATTAATTCACCCCTCCACTTT. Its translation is CASSLREINSPLHF.

For the CDR3, the DNA is TGTGCCAGTAGTATGACAGGGGGCGGAGGTCAGCCCCAGCATTTT. It codes for CASSMTGGGGQPQHF. The chain is built from TRBV19 and TRBJ1-5; TRBD1 matches 10 bases. From germline, CDR1 is LNHDA and CDR2 SQIVND (reference sequence). The length of the CDR3 is 15 residues. Losses at the gene ends were 3 bases for V and 6 bases for J; bases not matched to a gene: 5.

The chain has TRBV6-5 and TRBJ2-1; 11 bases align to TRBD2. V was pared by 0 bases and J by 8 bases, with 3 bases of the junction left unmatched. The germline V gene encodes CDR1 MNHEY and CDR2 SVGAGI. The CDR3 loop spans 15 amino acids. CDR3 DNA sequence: TGTGCCAGCAGTTACTCTAGCGGGAGGGGAGATGAGCAGTTCTTC. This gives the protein CASSYSSGRGDEQFF.

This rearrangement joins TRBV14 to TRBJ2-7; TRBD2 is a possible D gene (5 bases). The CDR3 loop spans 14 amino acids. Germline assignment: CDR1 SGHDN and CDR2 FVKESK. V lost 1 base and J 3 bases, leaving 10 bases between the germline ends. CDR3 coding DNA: TGTGCCAGCAGCCAAGGGCCAGGAGGCTACGAGCAGTACTTC. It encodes CASSQGPGGYEQYF. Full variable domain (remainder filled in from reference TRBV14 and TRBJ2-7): EAGVTQFPSHSVIEKGQTVTLRCDPISGHDNLYWYRRVMGKEIKFLLHFVKESKQDESGMPNNRFLAERTGGTYSTLKVQPAELEDSGVYFCASSQGPGGYEQYFGPGTRLTVT.